This T cell receptor beta chain appears in the sequencing data of a study of cytomegalovirus exposure and HLA in healthy donors. The germline V gene encodes CDR1 SGDLS and CDR2 YYNGEE. V shed 3 bases and J shed 1 base, with 11 bases lying between them. The CDR3 covers 15 residues. This PCR relied on a set of 60 Vbeta primers and 13 Jbeta primers. Measured with immunoSEQ multiplex PCR; TCRdb has only the in-frame clones, and not every one. The repertoire holds approximately 78,000 clones, roughly 80% seen once, with 2% to 3% in the top ten. Sequences were obtained from PBMCs. The V call is TRBV9, the J call TRBJ2-1, with D tentatively TRBD2 (5 bases). This TCR was sampled from a woman in her forties or fifties in good health and CMV-seronegative. The CDR3 sequence: CASSEEAASYNEQFF. CDR3 coding DNA: TGTGCCAGCAGCGAGGAGGCAGCTTCCTACAATGAGCAGTTCTTC. Based on the CDR3 plus reference TRBV9 and TRBJ2-1, the full variable domain is DSGVTQTPKHLITATGQRVTLRCSPRSGDLSVYWYQQSLDQGLQFLIQYYNGEERAKGNILERFSAQQFPDLHSELNLSSLELGDSALYFCASSEEAASYNEQFFGPGTRLTVL.